Following are 5 T cell receptor beta chains from one sample sequenced in a study of OX40 agonist ivuxolimab in advanced cancers. Assay: immunoSEQ multiplex PCR; the TCRdb copy retains only in-frame clones and omits some. The sample has about 60,000 clones; 93% are singletons. This specimen consisted of CD4+ or CD8+ T cells sorted from blood, obtained in a trial of the OX40 agonist ivuxolimab. Receptors originate from an adult with an advanced solid tumor such as melanoma, head and neck, liver or kidney cancer.

The chain has TRBV10-2 and TRBJ2-5, with D perhaps matching TRBD2 (6 bases). V was shortened by 8 bases and J by 5 bases, with 15 bases between the two germline ends. The CDR3 loop spans 13 amino acids. The germline CDR1 and CDR2 sequences are WSHSY and SAAADI. CDR3 sequence reads: CASRDFSWETQYF. CDR3 coding DNA: TGCGCCAGCCGGGACTTCTCCTGGGAGACCCAGTACTTC.

This chain connects TRBV6-4 to TRBJ2-5, with D tentatively TRBD1 (6 bases). V gave up 0 bases and J gave up 1 base, with 12 bases separating them. Germline V gene data show CDR1 as MRHNA and CDR2 as SNTAGT. This CDR3 contains 16 residues. CDR3 region: CASSDSQIGGQETQYF. In DNA, the CDR3 is TGTGCCAGCAGTGACTCGCAGATAGGGGGCCAAGAGACCCAGTACTTC.

The chain is built from TRBV19 and TRBJ1-1, with 9 bases fitting TRBD1. Germline V gives CDR1 LNHDA, CDR2 SQIVND (reference sequence). The length of the CDR3 is 14 residues. V lost 5 bases and J lost 4; bases outside the gene matches: 5. DNA for the CDR3: TGTGCCAGTAGTCCCCGGACAGGGGTCACTGAAGCTTTCTTT. This gives the protein CASSPRTGVTEAFF.

This clone appeared a single time. The genes are TRBV28 and TRBJ2-7, with 7 bases aligning to TRBD2. This CDR3 contains 13 residues. From germline, CDR1 is MDHEN and CDR2 SYDVKM. V shed 6 bases, J shed 1 base, and the junction held 3 bases outside the gene matches. CDR3 nucleotides: TGTGCCAGCAGGGATAGCGGGTCCTACGAGCAGTACTTC. Protein sequence: CASRDSGSYEQYF.

The chain links TRBV5-6 to TRBJ2-7; 10 positions match TRBD1. With V trimmed by 2 bases and J by 5 bases, 4 bases remained unmatched. Germline V CDR1 and CDR2: SGHDT, YYEEEE. This CDR3 region has 14 residues. The CDR3 sequence is CASSFPGTGDEQYF. Written as DNA, the CDR3 is TGTGCCAGCAGCTTCCCCGGGACAGGGGACGAGCAGTACTTC.